This TCR beta chain was profiled in a study of blood T cell repertoires in COVID-19. Study-wide background: The samples span acute and convalescent COVID-19 from the United States, Italy and Spain.

Per the authors' pipeline: Scientists estimated how many nucleated cells there were by amplifying reference gene primers. The table came from immunoSEQ multiplex PCR; TCRdb's copy has only in-frame clones and leaves some out. The DNA was the basis for D and trimming; V, J and clone size are from that table. Of about 180,000 clones in the sample, roughly 85% were seen once. Germline V gene data show CDR1 as SNHLY and CDR2 as FYNNEI. Trimming left V 4 bases short and J 4 bases short, with 10 bases between. CDR3 length: 13 amino acids. The genes are TRBV2 and TRBJ1-2, with D tentatively TRBD1 (6 bases). The receptor was isolated from a woman aged 18-35 years who had recovered from COVID-19. Specimen: PBMCs or T cells enriched from blood (not recorded which). The CDR3 loop reads CASSADRSYGYTF. DNA of the CDR3: TGTGCCAGCAGTGCAGACAGGTCCTATGGCTACACCTTC.